The 20 T cell receptor beta chains reported below all come from one sample, sequenced in a study of beta chain features in type 1 diabetes. General study findings and limits: Within each of all four CD4+ subsets, Type 1 diabetes patients had TCRB CDR3s that were moderately but significantly shorter.

Of the isolated RNA, all was reverse transcribed, and so the sequenced material was expressed TCRB transcripts. The table came from immunoSEQ multiplex PCR; TCRdb's copy has only in-frame clones and leaves some out. This sample has 600,000 or so clones, with 9.5% to 15% found just once. For these receptors, no antigen is known. Material: naive CD4+ T cells from blood. Receptors were obtained from a man aged 30 to 45 with type 1 diabetes.

The chain is built from TRBV5-1 and TRBJ1-2; unclear D gene. Germline CDR1 reads SGHRS; CDR2 reads YFSETQ. The CDR3 is 15 amino acids. V lost 4 bases to trimming and J lost 3 bases, with 16 bases between them. The CDR3 DNA reads TGCGCCAGCAGCCTAAGCCCCGGCCCCGACTATGGCTACACCTTC. Encoded protein: CASSLSPGPDYGYTF. Combining the CDR3 with reference TRBV5-1 and TRBJ1-2 gives the whole variable domain KAGVTQTPRYLIKTRGQQVTLSCSPISGHRSVSWYQQTPGQGLQFLFEYFSETQRNKGNFPGRFSGRQFSNSRSEMNVSTLELGDSALYLCASSLSPGPDYGYTFGSGTRLTVV.

This chain joins TRBV6-5 and TRBJ2-7; D perhaps matches TRBD1 (6 bases). The CDR3 covers 15 residues. Germline values: CDR1 MNHEY, CDR2 SVGAGI. The V and J ends lost 6 bases and 0 bases respectively, with 15 bases between them. The CDR3 loop reads CASSYTDRSSYEQYF. In DNA, the CDR3 is TGTGCCAGCAGCTATACCGACAGGAGCTCCTACGAGCAGTACTTC.

The chain is built from TRBV7-3 and TRBJ2-1, with D possibly being TRBD1 or TRBD2 (5 bases each). The V end lost 6 bases, the J end lost 5 bases, and 11 bases lay between the germline ends. Germline CDR1 reads SGHTA; CDR2 reads FQGTGA. The CDR3 totals 13 residues. The CDR3 DNA follows: TGTGCCAGCAGTCGAGGGACGGACAATGAGCAGTTCTTC. Its translation is CASSRGTDNEQFF.

In this sample, this clone turned up a few times. The chain combines TRBV18 with TRBJ2-5, with TRBD1 matching 7 bases. Germline V gene sequence: CDR1 KGHSH, CDR2 LQKENI. V shed 0 bases and J 2 bases; nucleotides not matched to a gene: 6. The CDR3 has 16 residues. CDR3 amino acids: CASSPPGQRNQETQYF. The CDR3 DNA reads TGTGCCAGCTCACCACCGGGACAGCGAAATCAAGAGACCCAGTACTTC.

This clone was seen more than once but under ten times. The V and J genes are TRBV5-1 and TRBJ1-1, with 11 bases identical to TRBD1. CDR1 SGHRS and CDR2 YFSETQ come from the germline V gene. This CDR3 is built from 15 residues. The trim removed 4 bases at V and 4 bases at J, leaving 6 bases unmatched. The CDR3 protein is CASSLWTGGPTEAFF. The CDR3 coding sequence is TGCGCCAGCAGCCTTTGGACAGGGGGCCCCACTGAAGCTTTCTTT.

The chain joins TRBV5-1 to TRBJ2-7; a possible D gene is TRBD1 (6 bases). The CDR3 has 12 amino acids. The germline V and J ends were trimmed by 4 bases and 6 bases, with 11 bases remaining between them. CDR1 and CDR2 from the germline V gene are SGHRS and YFSETQ. Written as DNA, the CDR3 is TGCGCCAGCAGCCCGGACAGACGCGAGCAGTACTTC. The encoded protein is CASSPDRREQYF.

V is TRBV30 and J is TRBJ2-7, with D perhaps given as TRBD1 or TRBD2 (5 bases each). Trimming cost V 3 bases and J 3 bases, with 15 bases left between them. Germline lookup yields CDR1 GTSNPN and CDR2 SVGIG (reference sequence). CDR3 size: 14 residues. CDR3 DNA sequence: TGTGCCTGGAGCGCCGGGGCGGCATACTACGAGCAGTACTTC. Translating it yields CAWSAGAAYYEQYF.

This clone was detected only a few times. This rearrangement joins TRBV27 to TRBJ2-1; D is unresolved. The germline V gene encodes CDR1 MNHEY and CDR2 SMNVEV (reference sequence). The CDR3 is 16 amino acids. Between the trimmed V and J ends, which lost 5 bases and 3 bases, there was a span of 17 bases. The CDR3 reads CASSLSPELVYNEQFF. The DNA for the CDR3 is TGTGCCAGCAGTCTAAGCCCAGAGTTGGTCTACAATGAGCAGTTCTTC.

This clone was seen more than once but under ten times. The chain links TRBV7-9 to TRBJ2-5; D gene unclear. This CDR3 has 14 residues. Trimming took off 5 bases at V and 4 bases at J, with 14 bases between the two ends. CDR1 is SEHNR, CDR2 FQNEAQ, per germline (reference sequence). In nucleotides, the CDR3 is TGTGCCAGCAGCCGTGGATTCTCGGGAGAGACCCAGTACTTC. It is translated as CASSRGFSGETQYF.

CDR3 nucleotide sequence: TGTGCCAGTATTAACAGGGAACCTGGAAACACCATATATTTT. Translating gives CASINREPGNTIYF. The chain couples TRBV6-6 to TRBJ1-3; possibly TRBD1 for D (6 bases). This CDR3 comprises 14 residues. CDR1 is MNHNY and CDR2 is SVGAGI in the germline V gene (reference sequence). V lost 9 bases, J lost 2 bases, and 14 bases lay in between.

This chain uses TRBV29-1 with TRBJ2-3, with TRBD2 as a possible D gene (6 bases). Germline CDR1 and CDR2: SQVTM and ANQGSEA. Trimming pared 2 bases from V and 1 base from J, leaving 7 bases between. The length of the CDR3 is 13 residues. Here the CDR3 reads CSVELAGTDTQYF. The CDR3 DNA follows: TGCAGCGTTGAATTAGCGGGCACAGATACGCAGTATTTT.

The genes are TRBV30 and TRBJ1-4; D is unresolved. This CDR3 comprises 12 residues. CDR1 and CDR2 from the germline V gene are GTSNPN and SVGIG (reference sequence). The V gene lost 4 bases and the J gene lost 5 bases, with 8 bases spanning the gap. The CDR3 sequence: CAWTYQNEKLFF. CDR3 bases: TGTGCCTGGACATACCAGAATGAAAAACTGTTTTTT. The entire variable domain, with the rest obtained from reference TRBV30 and TRBJ1-4, is as follows: SQTIHQWPATLVQPVGSPLSLECTVEGTSNPNLYWYRQAAGRGLQLLFYSVGIGQISSEVPQNLSASRPQDRQFILSSKKLLLSDSGFYLCAWTYQNEKLFFGSGTQLSVL.

The rearrangement links TRBV29-1 to TRBJ1-2; 8 nucleotides line up with TRBD1. The CDR3 covers 16 residues. Germline values: CDR1 SQVTM, CDR2 ANQGSEA. V lost 6 bases, J lost 2 bases, and 14 bases stayed unmatched. The CDR3 DNA follows: TGCAGCGTGGGAGGGACAGGACTAGCGCTGAACTATGGCTACACCTTC. Encoded protein: CSVGGTGLALNYGYTF.

This clone was recorded a few times. V is TRBV9 and J is TRBJ2-2; no reliable D call. V was clipped by 5 bases and J by 6 bases, with 5 bases between them. The germline V gene has CDR1 SGDLS and CDR2 YYNGEE. The CDR3 runs to 11 residues. CDR3 loop: CASRSSGELFF. The CDR3 DNA follows: TGTGCCAGCAGGAGTTCCGGGGAGCTGTTTTTT.

The genes are TRBV20-1 and TRBJ2-7; the D call may be TRBD1 or TRBD2 (6 bases each). Trimming took off 6 bases at V and 7 bases at J, with 13 bases between the two ends. This CDR3 has 11 residues. Per germline, CDR1 DFQATT and CDR2 SNEGSKA (reference sequence). CDR3: CSALPGAEQYF. In DNA, the CDR3 is TGCAGTGCCCTCCCGGGGGCTGAGCAGTACTTC.

This sequence joins TRBV25-1 and TRBJ2-2; 7 bases align to TRBD1. CDR1 is MGHDK and CDR2 is SYGVNS in the germline V gene. The CDR3 consists of 15 residues. The J segment lost 6 bases and the V segment lost 2 bases, leaving 6 bases of the junction unmatched. The CDR3 DNA sequence: TGTGCCAGCAGTGAAATGACAGGGACGGCCGGGGAGCTGTTTTTT. Protein: CASSEMTGTAGELFF.

The rearrangement links TRBV18 to TRBJ1-4; D unresolved. V lost 0 bases and J 7 bases, leaving 15 bases between the germline ends. The CDR3 is 16 residues long. Germline V gene data show CDR1 as KGHSH and CDR2 as LQKENI. CDR3 DNA: TGTGCCAGCTCACCACCGGGCGGTCCCCTCGGTGAAAAACTGTTTTTT. Its protein is CASSPPGGPLGEKLFF.

The chain uses TRBV28 and TRBJ2-7, with 7 bases identical to TRBD2. V was clipped by 4 bases and J by 2 bases; unmatched bases: 11. The CDR3 totals 16 residues. Germline assignment: CDR1 MDHEN and CDR2 SYDVKM. The CDR3 is CASSYRWGGEAYEQYF. CDR3 DNA: TGTGCCAGCAGTTACCGCTGGGGAGGGGAGGCCTACGAGCAGTACTTC.

The gene calls are TRBV28 and TRBJ1-2, with TRBD1 matching over 8 bases. This CDR3 has 13 residues. After removal of 6 bases from V and 3 bases from J, the junction contained 3 bases not matched to a gene. Germline-derived CDR1 and CDR2 are MDHEN and SYDVKM. Here the CDR3 DNA reads TGTGCCAGCAGCCGGGGACAGGACTATGGCTACACCTTC. This codes for CASSRGQDYGYTF.

The chain uses TRBV5-1 and TRBJ1-1; D not resolved. The ends were cut back, 0 bases at V and 1 base at J, with 13 bases in the middle. Looked up from germline, CDR1 is SGHRS and CDR2 is YFSETQ. CDR3 length equals 16 residues. CDR3 sequence (DNA): TGCGCCAGCAGCTTGGACTCAAATATGCCGAACACTGAAGCTTTCTTT. It yields the protein CASSLDSNMPNTEAFF.